Below are 22 T cell receptor beta chains sequenced from a single sample in a study of CD8 T cells in ankylosing spondylitis. Notes on the study in general: Seemingly distinctive of ankylosing spondylitis blood was a TCR beta motif formed by eight highly homologous variants.

Their cognate antigens are unknown. TCRdb reprocessed the 5' RACE reads with MiXCR, giving one entry per CDR3 protein. This table holds 400,000 or so distinct CDR3 sequences, approximately 26% found once. The sequenced sample was blood, either unsorted or a sorted T cell fraction (not recorded which). These receptors came from a male donor with ankylosing spondylitis.

The chain has TRBV20-1 and TRBJ2-7; TRBD2 matches at 7 bases. V lost 6 bases and J lost 5; bases outside the gene matches: 7. Per germline, CDR1 DFQATT and CDR2 SNEGSKA (reference sequence). The CDR3 sequence is 12 residues long. The CDR3 region has the DNA TGCAGTGCGGGGGAGGGCCTCGACGAGCAGTACTTC. This gives the protein CSAGEGLDEQYF.

The chain uses TRBV20-1 and TRBJ1-4, with D possibly TRBD1 on 5 matching bases. The germline V and J ends were trimmed by 7 bases and 8 bases, with 17 bases remaining between them. CDR1 is DFQATT and CDR2 is SNEGSKA in the germline V gene (reference sequence). The CDR3 has 13 amino acids. DNA for the CDR3: TGCAGTGTTACGAAAGGGGTTGGCGAAAAACTGTTTTTT. It codes for CSVTKGVGEKLFF.

This clonotype was picked up a small number of times. The V and J genes are TRBV29-1 and TRBJ2-1, with D possibly being TRBD1 or TRBD2 (6 bases each). In germline, CDR1 is SQVTM, CDR2 ANQGSEA. The CDR3 loop spans 11 amino acids. The ends were cut back, 5 bases at V and 14 bases at J, with 16 bases in the middle. This CDR3 is CSVRRDTKKFF. CDR3 nucleotide sequence: TGCAGCGTTCGGCGGGACACCAAGAAGTTCTTC.

The sample holds many counts of this clonotype. V usage is TRBV5-1 and J usage is TRBJ1-1, with TRBD1 matching 8 bases. V dropped 5 bases and J dropped 1; count of bases not matched to a gene: 7. Germline lookup yields CDR1 SGHRS and CDR2 YFSETQ. This CDR3 is 15 amino acids long. The CDR3 DNA reads TGCGCCAGCAGTGATACCGGGACAGGGAACACTGAAGCTTTCTTT. Its translation is CASSDTGTGNTEAFF.

A few counts support this clonotype. The chain carries TRBV20-1 and TRBJ2-5; 13 nucleotides agree with TRBD2. CDR1 is DFQATT, CDR2 SNEGSKA, per germline (reference sequence). V was clipped by 3 bases and J by 13 bases; unmatched bases: 11. The CDR3 has 14 residues. In DNA form, the CDR3 reads TGCAGTGCTAGGCCCGGACTAGCGGGAGAGTCATGGTACTTC. It translates to CSARPGLAGESWYF.

The rearrangement joins TRBV20-1 to TRBJ2-3; 8 positions match TRBD2. Trimming took 4 bases from V and 1 from J; bases not matched to a gene: 7. Germline V gene lookup returns CDR1 DFQATT and CDR2 SNEGSKA (reference sequence). The CDR3 runs to 15 residues. CDR3 DNA sequence: TGCAGTGCTACCATTCCGACTAGCGGCACAGATACGCAGTATTTT. Translation: CSATIPTSGTDTQYF.

The chain combines TRBV10-3 with TRBJ1-2; 9 nucleotides align to TRBD1. This CDR3 comprises 15 residues. J was trimmed by 1 base and V by 6 bases; bases with no gene match: 6. From germline, CDR1 is ENHRY and CDR2 SYGVKD. The CDR3 DNA reads TGTGCCATCAGACCCCCGGGACAGGGTAACTATGGCTACACCTTC. It codes for CAIRPPGQGNYGYTF.

This sequence joins TRBV7-8 and TRBJ1-2, with D maybe TRBD1 (6 bases). V was clipped by 1 base and J by 4 bases, with 13 bases between them. The CDR3 sequence is 15 residues long. Germline CDR1 and CDR2: SGHVS and FQNEAQ. DNA for the CDR3: TGTGCCAGCAGCTTAGTACAGGGCATTGGCTATGGCTACACCTTC. Translation: CASSLVQGIGYGYTF. The full variable domain, its missing parts supplied by reference TRBV7-8 and TRBJ1-2, is GAGVSQSPRYKVAKRGQDVALRCDPISGHVSLFWYQQALGQGPEFLTYFQNEAQLDKSGLPSDRFFAERPEGSVSTLKIQRTQQEDSAVYLCASSLVQGIGYGYTFGSGTRLTVV.

This rearrangement joins TRBV5-1 to TRBJ1-6; a possible D gene is TRBD1 (6 bases). Trimming stripped 5 bases from V and 1 base from J, with 13 bases between. CDR1 SGHRS and CDR2 YFSETQ come from the germline V gene. The length of the CDR3 is 16 residues. CDR3 residues: CASRLGGASYNSPLHF. The CDR3 DNA reads as TGCGCCAGCAGGCTTGGGGGCGCGTCCTATAATTCACCCCTCCACTTT.

The CDR3 loop is CSAGQGASGNTIYF. The CDR3 nucleotides read TGCAGCGCTGGACAGGGGGCTTCTGGAAACACCATATATTTT. The chain couples TRBV29-1 to TRBJ1-3; 11 positions match TRBD1. CDR3 length equals 14 residues. Germline CDR1 and CDR2: SQVTM and ANQGSEA. V shed 7 bases, J shed 1 base, and the junction held 3 bases outside the gene matches.

The rearrangement joins TRBV11-3 to TRBJ2-2; D remains ambiguous. This CDR3 has 16 amino acids. The V gene's germline CDR1 is SGHNT and CDR2 YENEEA. The ends were cut back, 3 bases at V and 4 bases at J, with 15 bases in the middle. The CDR3 coding sequence is TGTGCCAGCAGCTTCGGCAGCTTAACCACCACCGGGGAGCTGTTTTTT. Its protein is CASSFGSLTTTGELFF.

This clonotype has a count of ten or more. V and J are TRBV2 and TRBJ2-1; D possibly corresponds to TRBD1 (5 bases). V was clipped by 2 bases and J by 10 bases, with 12 bases between them. The germline CDR1 and CDR2 sequences are SNHLY and FYNNEI. This CDR3 is 13 amino acids long. The CDR3 region has the DNA TGTGCCAGCAGTGAATTAGGTAGGGGCGAGCAGTTCTTC. Translation: CASSELGRGEQFF.

This clonotype was found many times. The chain recombines TRBV28 with TRBJ2-6; D is unclear. The ends were cut back, 3 bases at V and 0 bases at J, with 6 bases in the middle. The CDR3 loop spans 15 amino acids. Germline CDR1 and CDR2: MDHEN and SYDVKM. DNA for the CDR3: TGTGCCAGCAGTTTTACGGGCTCTGGGGCCAACGTCCTGACTTTC. Its protein product is CASSFTGSGANVLTF. Full variable domain (outside the CDR3, taken from reference TRBV28 and TRBJ2-6): DVKVTQSSRYLVKRTGEKVFLECVQDMDHENMFWYRQDPGLGLRLIYFSYDVKMKEKGDIPEGYSVSREKKERFSLILESASTNQTSMYLCASSFTGSGANVLTFGAGSRLTVL.

The chain carries TRBV7-2 and TRBJ2-5; D is undetermined. Germline CDR1 SGHTA, CDR2 FQGNSA. The CDR3 runs to 15 residues. The V gene lost 5 bases and the J gene lost 7 bases, with 20 bases spanning the gap. The chain's CDR3 is CASSPPGINRGTQYF. As DNA, the CDR3 is TGTGCCAGCAGCCCCCCTGGGATCAATCGTGGGACCCAGTACTTC.

This clonotype was detected only a few times. The chain has TRBV7-2 and TRBJ2-1; D is tentatively TRBD1 or TRBD2 (7 bases each). The CDR3 extends over 13 amino acids. Germline values: CDR1 SGHTA, CDR2 FQGNSA. Trimming took 5 bases from V and 9 from J, leaving 14 bases between them. CDR3 DNA sequence: TGTGCCAGCAGCCCAGCGGGACAGTTTGAGCAGTTCTTC. It encodes CASSPAGQFEQFF.

V is TRBV15 and J is TRBJ2-7, with D perhaps matching TRBD1 or TRBD2 (5 bases each). This CDR3 has 15 amino acids. The germline CDR1 and CDR2 sequences are LNHNV and YYDKDF (reference sequence). V lost 5 bases and J lost 6, with 20 bases in between. CDR3 sequence reads: CATSPQRLGDGEQYF. The CDR3 DNA sequence: TGTGCCACCAGCCCTCAGCGGCTGGGGGATGGCGAGCAGTACTTC. Complete variable domain (other parts from reference TRBV15 and TRBJ2-7): DAMVIQNPRYQVTQFGKPVTLSCSQTLNHNVMYWYQQKSSQAPKLLFHYYDKDFNNEADTPDNFQSRRPNTSFCFLDIRSPGLGDTAMYLCATSPQRLGDGEQYFGPGTRLTVT.

This clonotype was seen only a few times. This chain links TRBV15 with TRBJ2-1; tentatively, D is TRBD1 or TRBD2 (5 bases each). The CDR3 has 17 amino acids. CDR1 and CDR2 from the germline V gene are LNHNV and YYDKDF (reference sequence). V was cut by 0 bases and J by 5 bases, with 17 bases left in between. In nucleotides, the CDR3 is TGTGCCACCAGCAGAGATGGCTTGGGACGGCCTAACAATGAGCAGTTCTTC. Amino acids: CATSRDGLGRPNNEQFF.

CDR3 nucleotide sequence: TGTGCCAGCAGTTACTCAGGTAGCGGGGGTTCCTACGAGCAGTACTTC. It translates to CASSYSGSGGSYEQYF. The chain couples TRBV6-5 to TRBJ2-7; 9 nucleotides align to TRBD2. Germline assignment: CDR1 MNHEY and CDR2 SVGAGI. This CDR3 contains 16 residues. V shed 0 bases and J 1 base; nucleotides not matched to a gene: 4.

This clonotype has just a few counts. The V call is TRBV15, the J call TRBJ2-3; D not certain. This CDR3 has 14 amino acids. The V and J ends lost 1 base and 5 bases respectively, with 10 bases between them. CDR1 LNHNV and CDR2 YYDKDF come from the germline V gene (reference sequence). DNA for the CDR3: TGTGCCACCAGCAGAGCGCCGAGAAGAGATACGCAGTATTTT. Translating it yields CATSRAPRRDTQYF.

This clonotype was seen only a few times. This sequence joins TRBV24-1 and TRBJ1-2; 8 nucleotides align to TRBD1. The germline CDR1 and CDR2 sequences are KGHDR and SFDVKD. CDR3 length: 14 residues. V shed 4 bases, J shed 9 bases, and the junction held 9 bases outside the gene matches. The CDR3 nucleotides read TGTGCCACCAGTGACCGGACAGGGAACGCGCGCTACACCTTC. Protein: CATSDRTGNARYTF.

This clonotype showed up just a few times. The chain recombines TRBV10-3 with TRBJ2-1; the D gene is possibly TRBD1 (6 bases). The CDR3 sequence is 15 residues long. Trimming stripped 6 bases from V and 3 bases from J, with 15 bases between. The germline gives CDR1 ENHRY, CDR2 SYGVKD. The CDR3 region is CAISTGRSGYNEQFF. The DNA of the CDR3 is TGTGCCATCAGCACAGGGAGATCAGGCTACAATGAGCAGTTCTTC.

In nucleotides, the CDR3 is TGCGCCAGCAGCTTGAGCTCCAGGGACACAGATACGCAGTATTTT. Translation: CASSLSSRDTDTQYF. The rearrangement links TRBV5-1 to TRBJ2-3; TRBD1 might be the D (5 bases). Trimming pared 1 base from V and 2 bases from J, leaving 11 bases between. CDR3 length: 15 residues. Germline V lookup: CDR1 SGHRS, CDR2 YFSETQ.